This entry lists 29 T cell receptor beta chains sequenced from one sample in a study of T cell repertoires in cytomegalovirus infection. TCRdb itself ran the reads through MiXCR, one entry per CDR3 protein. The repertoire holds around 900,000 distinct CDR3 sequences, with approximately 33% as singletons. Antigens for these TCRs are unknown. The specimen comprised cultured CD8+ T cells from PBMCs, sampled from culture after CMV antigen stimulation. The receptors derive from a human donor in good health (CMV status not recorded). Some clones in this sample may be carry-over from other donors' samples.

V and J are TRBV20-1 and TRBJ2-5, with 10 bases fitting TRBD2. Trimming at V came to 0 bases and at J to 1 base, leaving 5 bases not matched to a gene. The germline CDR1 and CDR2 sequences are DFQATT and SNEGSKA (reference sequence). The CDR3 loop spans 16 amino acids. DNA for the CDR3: TGCAGTGCTAGAGAATATATAGCGGGGGGCCAAGAGACCCAGTACTTC. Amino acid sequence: CSAREYIAGGQETQYF.

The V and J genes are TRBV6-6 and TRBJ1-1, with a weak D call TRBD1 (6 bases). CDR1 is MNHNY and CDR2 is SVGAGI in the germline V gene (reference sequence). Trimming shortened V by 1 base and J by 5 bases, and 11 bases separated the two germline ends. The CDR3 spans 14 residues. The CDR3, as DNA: TGTGCCAGCAGTTACTTAGGGCAGGGGACTGAAGCTTTCTTT. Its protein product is CASSYLGQGTEAFF.

The chain's CDR3 is CATSRGLDTGDEKLFF. The DNA for the CDR3 is TGTGCCACCAGCAGAGGTTTGGACACCGGCGATGAAAAACTGTTTTTT. The gene calls are TRBV15 and TRBJ1-4, with D perhaps matching TRBD1 (5 bases). The CDR3 has 16 amino acids. Trimming shortened V by 1 base and J by 6 bases, and 15 bases separated the two germline ends. The germline V gene encodes CDR1 LNHNV and CDR2 YYDKDF (reference sequence).

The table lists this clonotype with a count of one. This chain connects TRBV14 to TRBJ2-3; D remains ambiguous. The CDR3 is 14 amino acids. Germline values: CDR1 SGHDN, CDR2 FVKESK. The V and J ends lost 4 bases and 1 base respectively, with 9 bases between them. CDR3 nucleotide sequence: TGTGCCAGCAGCCCATACAAGCGCACAGATACGCAGTATTTT. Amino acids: CASSPYKRTDTQYF.

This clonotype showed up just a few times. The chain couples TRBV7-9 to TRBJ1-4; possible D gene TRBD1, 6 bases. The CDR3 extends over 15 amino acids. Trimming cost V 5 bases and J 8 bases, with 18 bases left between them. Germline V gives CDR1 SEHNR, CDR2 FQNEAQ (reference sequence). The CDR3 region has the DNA TGTGCCAGCAGCCTACCGACAGGCGAAGGGGAAAAACTGTTTTTT. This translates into CASSLPTGEGEKLFF. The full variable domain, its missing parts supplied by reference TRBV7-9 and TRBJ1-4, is DTGVSQNPRHKITKRGQNVTFRCDPISEHNRLYWYRQTLGQGPEFLTYFQNEAQLEKSRLLSDRFSAERPKGSFSTLEIQRTEQGDSAMYLCASSLPTGEGEKLFFGSGTQLSVL.

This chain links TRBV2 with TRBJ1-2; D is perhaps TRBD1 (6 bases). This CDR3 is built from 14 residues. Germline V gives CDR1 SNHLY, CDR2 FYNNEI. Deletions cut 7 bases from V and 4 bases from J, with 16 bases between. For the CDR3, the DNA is TGTGCCAGCATTCTTAAGGGGGGGATCTATGGCTACACCTTC. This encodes CASILKGGIYGYTF. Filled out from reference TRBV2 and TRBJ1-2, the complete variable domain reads EPEVTQTPSHQVTQMGQEVILRCVPISNHLYFYWYRQILGQKVEFLVSFYNNEISEKSEIFDDQFSVERPDGSNFTLKIRSTKLEDSAMYFCASILKGGIYGYTFGSGTRLTVV.

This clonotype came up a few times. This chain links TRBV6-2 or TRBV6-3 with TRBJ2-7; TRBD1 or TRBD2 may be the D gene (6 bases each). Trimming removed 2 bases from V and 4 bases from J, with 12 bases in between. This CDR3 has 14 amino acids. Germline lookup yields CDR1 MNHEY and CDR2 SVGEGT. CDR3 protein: CASSYGGQGYEQYV. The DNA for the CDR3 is TGTGCCAGCAGTTACGGGGGGCAGGGGTACGAGCAGTACGTC.

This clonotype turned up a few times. The CDR3 DNA sequence: TGTGCCAGCAGTTTATGGGGATCAGATACGCAGTATTTT. It specifies CASSLWGSDTQYF. V and J are TRBV27 and TRBJ2-3; no clear D. The CDR3 is 13 amino acids. Trimming left V 1 base short and J 4 bases short, with 6 bases between. The germline V gene encodes CDR1 MNHEY and CDR2 SMNVEV (reference sequence).

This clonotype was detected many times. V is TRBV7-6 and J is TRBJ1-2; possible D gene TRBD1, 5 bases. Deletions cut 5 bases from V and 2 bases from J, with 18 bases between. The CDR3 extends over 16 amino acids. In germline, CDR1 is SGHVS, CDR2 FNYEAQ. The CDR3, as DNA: TGTGCCAGCAGCGGAGTGGTTCCGGGGGGGAACTATGGCTACACCTTC. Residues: CASSGVVPGGNYGYTF.

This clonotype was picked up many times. Here the CDR3 DNA reads TGTGCCACATCGGGTGGCGACAAAACTTATGGCTACACCTTC. Translation: CATSGGDKTYGYTF. The chain combines TRBV7-8 with TRBJ1-2; D not resolved. From germline, CDR1 is SGHVS and CDR2 FQNEAQ. The CDR3 runs 14 residues. V was trimmed by 10 bases and J by 5 bases, leaving 20 bases between them.

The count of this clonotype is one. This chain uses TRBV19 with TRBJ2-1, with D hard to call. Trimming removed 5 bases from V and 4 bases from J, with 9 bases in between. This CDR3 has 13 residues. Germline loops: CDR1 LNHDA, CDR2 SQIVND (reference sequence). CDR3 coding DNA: TGTGCCAGTAGTGCCTTGCTGTACAATGAGCAGTTCTTC. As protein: CASSALLYNEQFF.

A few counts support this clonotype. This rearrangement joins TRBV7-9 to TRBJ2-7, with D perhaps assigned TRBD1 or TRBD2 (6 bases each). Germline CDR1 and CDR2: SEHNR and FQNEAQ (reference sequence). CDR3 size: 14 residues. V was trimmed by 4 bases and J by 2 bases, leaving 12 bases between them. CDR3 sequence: CASSWRGGTYEQYF. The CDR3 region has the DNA TGTGCCAGCAGCTGGAGAGGGGGGACCTACGAGCAGTACTTC.

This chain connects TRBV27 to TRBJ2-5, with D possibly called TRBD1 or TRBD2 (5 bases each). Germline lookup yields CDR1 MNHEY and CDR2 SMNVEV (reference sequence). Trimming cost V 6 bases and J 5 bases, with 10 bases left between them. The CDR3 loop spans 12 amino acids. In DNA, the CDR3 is TGTGCCAGCAGAGGATGGGGGGAGACCCAGTACTTC. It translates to CASRGWGETQYF.

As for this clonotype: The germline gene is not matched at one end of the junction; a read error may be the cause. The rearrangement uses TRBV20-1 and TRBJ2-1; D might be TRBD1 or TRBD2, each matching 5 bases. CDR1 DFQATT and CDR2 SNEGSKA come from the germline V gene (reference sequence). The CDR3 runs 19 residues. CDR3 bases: TGCAGTACTAGGCCATACCGGGACCCAATTCAGAGCTCCTACAATGAGCAGTTCTTC. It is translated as CSTRPYRDPIQSSYNEQFF.

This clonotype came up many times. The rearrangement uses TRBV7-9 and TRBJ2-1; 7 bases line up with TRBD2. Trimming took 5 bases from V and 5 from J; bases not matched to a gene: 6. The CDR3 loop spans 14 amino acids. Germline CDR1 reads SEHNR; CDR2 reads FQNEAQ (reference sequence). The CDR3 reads CASSPRAGDNEQFF. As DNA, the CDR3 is TGTGCCAGCAGCCCCCGCGCGGGAGACAATGAGCAGTTCTTC.

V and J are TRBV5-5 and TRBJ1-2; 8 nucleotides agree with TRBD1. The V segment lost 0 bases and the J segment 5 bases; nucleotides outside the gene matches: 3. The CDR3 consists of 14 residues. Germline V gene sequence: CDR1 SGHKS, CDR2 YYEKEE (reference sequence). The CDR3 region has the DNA TGTGCCAGCAGCTTGGCGGACAGGGCTTATGGCTACACCTTC. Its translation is CASSLADRAYGYTF.

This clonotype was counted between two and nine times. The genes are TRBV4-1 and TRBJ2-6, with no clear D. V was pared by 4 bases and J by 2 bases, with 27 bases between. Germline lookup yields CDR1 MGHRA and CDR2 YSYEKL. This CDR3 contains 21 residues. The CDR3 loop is CASSLSPHLQDSNPGANVLTF. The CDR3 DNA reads TGCGCCAGCAGCCTAAGTCCCCACCTCCAGGATTCTAACCCTGGGGCCAACGTCCTGACTTTC.

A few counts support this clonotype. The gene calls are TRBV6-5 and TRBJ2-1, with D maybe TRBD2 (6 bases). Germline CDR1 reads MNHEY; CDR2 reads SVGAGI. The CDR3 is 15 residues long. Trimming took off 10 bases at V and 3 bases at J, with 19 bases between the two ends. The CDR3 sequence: CATYSGGDFYNEQFF. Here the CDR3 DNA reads TGTGCCACTTACTCCGGGGGAGACTTCTACAATGAGCAGTTCTTC.

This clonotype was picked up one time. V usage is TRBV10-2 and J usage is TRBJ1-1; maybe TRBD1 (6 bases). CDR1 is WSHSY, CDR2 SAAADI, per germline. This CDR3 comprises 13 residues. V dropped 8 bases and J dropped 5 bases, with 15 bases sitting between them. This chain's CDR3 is CASSLRGWTEAFF. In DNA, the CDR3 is TGCGCCAGCTCGCTCAGGGGATGGACTGAAGCTTTCTTT.

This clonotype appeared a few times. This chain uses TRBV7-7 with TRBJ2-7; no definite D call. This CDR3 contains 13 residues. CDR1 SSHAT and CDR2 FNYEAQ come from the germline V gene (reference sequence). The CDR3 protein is CASSLPMTGEQYV. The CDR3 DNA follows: TGTGCTAGCAGCTTACCTATGACGGGCGAGCAGTACGTC.

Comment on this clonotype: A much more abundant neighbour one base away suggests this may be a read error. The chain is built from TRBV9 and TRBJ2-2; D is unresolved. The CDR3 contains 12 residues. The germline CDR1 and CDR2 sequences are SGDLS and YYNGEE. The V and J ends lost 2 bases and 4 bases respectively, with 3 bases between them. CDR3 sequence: CASSVPTGELFF. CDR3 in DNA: TGTGCCAGCAGCGTGCCCACCGGGGAGCTGTTTTTT.

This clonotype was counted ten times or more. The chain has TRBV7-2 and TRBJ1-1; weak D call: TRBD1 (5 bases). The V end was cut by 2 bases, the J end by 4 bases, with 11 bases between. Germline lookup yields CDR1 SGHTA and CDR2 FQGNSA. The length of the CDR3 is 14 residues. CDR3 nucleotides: TGTGCCAGCAGCTTAATCAGCGGGGGCACTGAAGCTTTCTTT. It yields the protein CASSLISGGTEAFF.

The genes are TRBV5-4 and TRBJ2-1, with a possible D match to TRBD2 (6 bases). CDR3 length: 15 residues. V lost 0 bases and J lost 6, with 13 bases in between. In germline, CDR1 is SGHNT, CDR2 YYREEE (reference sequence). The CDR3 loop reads CASSLATSLVNEQFF. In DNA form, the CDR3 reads TGTGCCAGCAGCTTGGCGACTAGTCTTGTCAATGAGCAGTTCTTC. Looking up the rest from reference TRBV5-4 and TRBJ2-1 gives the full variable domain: ETGVTQSPTHLIKTRGQQVTLRCSSQSGHNTVSWYQQALGQGPQFIFQYYREEENGRGNFPPRFSGLQFPNYSSELNVNALELDDSALYLCASSLATSLVNEQFFGPGTRLTVL.

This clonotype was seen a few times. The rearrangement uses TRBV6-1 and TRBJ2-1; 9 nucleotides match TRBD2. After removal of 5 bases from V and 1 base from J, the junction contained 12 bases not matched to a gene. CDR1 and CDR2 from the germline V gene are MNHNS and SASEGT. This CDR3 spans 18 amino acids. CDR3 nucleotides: TGTGCCAGCAGTTACGAGCGGGGGGTCGTAAGGTCCTACAATGAGCAGTTCTTC. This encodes CASSYERGVVRSYNEQFF.

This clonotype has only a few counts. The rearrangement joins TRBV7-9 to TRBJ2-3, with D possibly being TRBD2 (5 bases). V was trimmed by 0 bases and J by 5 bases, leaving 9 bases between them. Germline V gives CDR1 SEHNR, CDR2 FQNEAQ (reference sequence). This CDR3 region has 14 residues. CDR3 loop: CASSLARGGDTQYF. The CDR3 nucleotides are TGTGCCAGCAGCTTAGCCCGGGGTGGAGATACGCAGTATTTT.

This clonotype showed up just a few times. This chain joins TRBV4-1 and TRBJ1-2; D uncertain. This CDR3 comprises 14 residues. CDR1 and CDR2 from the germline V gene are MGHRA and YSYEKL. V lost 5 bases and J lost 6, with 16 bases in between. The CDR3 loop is CASSAPKARNGYTF. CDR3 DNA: TGCGCCAGCAGCGCTCCCAAGGCCCGGAATGGCTACACCTTC.

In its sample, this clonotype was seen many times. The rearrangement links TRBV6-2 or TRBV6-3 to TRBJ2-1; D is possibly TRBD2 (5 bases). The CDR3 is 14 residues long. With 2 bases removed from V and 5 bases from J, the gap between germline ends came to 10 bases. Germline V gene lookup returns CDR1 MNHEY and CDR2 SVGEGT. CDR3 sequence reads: CASSYGGLNNEQFF. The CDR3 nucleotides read TGTGCCAGCAGTTACGGCGGACTGAACAATGAGCAGTTCTTC.

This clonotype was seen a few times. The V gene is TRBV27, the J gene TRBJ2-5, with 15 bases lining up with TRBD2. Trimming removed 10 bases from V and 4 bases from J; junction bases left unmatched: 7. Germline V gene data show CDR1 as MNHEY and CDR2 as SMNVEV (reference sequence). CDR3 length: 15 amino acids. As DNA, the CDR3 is TGTGCCACCTCCCGGACTAGCGGGGGGGCAGAGACCCAGTACTTC. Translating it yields CATSRTSGGAETQYF.

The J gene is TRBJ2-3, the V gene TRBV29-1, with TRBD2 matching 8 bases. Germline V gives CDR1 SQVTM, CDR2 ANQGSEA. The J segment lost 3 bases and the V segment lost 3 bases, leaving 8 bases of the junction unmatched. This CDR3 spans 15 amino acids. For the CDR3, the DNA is TGCAGCGTTGACCCCGGGGGGGCCAGGACAGATACGCAGTATTTT. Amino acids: CSVDPGGARTDTQYF.